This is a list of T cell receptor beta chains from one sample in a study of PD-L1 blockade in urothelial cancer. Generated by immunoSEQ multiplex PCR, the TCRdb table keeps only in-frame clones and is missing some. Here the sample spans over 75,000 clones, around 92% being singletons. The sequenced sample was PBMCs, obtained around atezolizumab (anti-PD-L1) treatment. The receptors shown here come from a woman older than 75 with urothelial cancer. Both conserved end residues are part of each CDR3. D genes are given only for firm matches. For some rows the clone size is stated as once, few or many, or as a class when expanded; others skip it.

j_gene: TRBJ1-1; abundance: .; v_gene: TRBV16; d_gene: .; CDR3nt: TGTGCCAGCAGCCCCGTGTCGAACACTGAAGCTTTCTTT; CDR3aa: CASSPVSNTEAFF
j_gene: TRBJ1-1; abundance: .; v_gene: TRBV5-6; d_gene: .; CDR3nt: TGTGCCAGCAGCTTGGCGGGGGGAGGAAATAATGAAGCTTTCTTT; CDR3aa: CASSLAGGGNNEAFF
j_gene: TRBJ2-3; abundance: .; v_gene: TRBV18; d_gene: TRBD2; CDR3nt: TGTGCCAGCTCACCTCTACCACTAGCGGGAAGGGGCACAGATACGCAGTATTTT; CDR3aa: CASSPLPLAGRGTDTQYF
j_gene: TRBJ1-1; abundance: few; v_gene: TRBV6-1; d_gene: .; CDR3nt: TGTGCCAGCAGTGCCCAGGGCAGCACTGAAGCTTTCTTT; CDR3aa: CASSAQGSTEAFF
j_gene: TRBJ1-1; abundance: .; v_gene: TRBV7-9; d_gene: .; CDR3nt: TGTGCCAGCAGCGCACAGGGGAACACTGAAGCTTTCTTT; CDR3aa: CASSAQGNTEAFF
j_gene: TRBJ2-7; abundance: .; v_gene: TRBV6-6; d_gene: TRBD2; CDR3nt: TGTGCCAGCAGTCTCTCAGCGGGAGGGCCCTACGAGCAGTACTTC; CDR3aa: CASSLSAGGPYEQYF
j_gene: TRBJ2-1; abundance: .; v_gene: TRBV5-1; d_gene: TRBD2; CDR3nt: TGCGCCAGCAGCTCTGGACTAGCGGGAAGCAGATTAAACAATGAGCAGTTCTTC; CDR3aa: CASSSGLAGSRLNNEQFF
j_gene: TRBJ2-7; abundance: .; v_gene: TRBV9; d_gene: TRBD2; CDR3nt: TGTGCCAGCAGCTCAAGGACTAGCGGGAGGTATGAGCAGTACTTC; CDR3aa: CASSSRTSGRYEQYF
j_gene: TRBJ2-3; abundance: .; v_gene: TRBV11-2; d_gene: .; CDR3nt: TGTGCCAGCAGCTCCCTCGCAGATACGCAGTATTTT; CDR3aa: CASSSLADTQYF
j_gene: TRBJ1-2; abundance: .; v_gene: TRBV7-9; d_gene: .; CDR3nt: TGTGCCAGCAGCTTGGGGGGAACTAACTATGGCTACACCTTC; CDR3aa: CASSLGGTNYGYTF
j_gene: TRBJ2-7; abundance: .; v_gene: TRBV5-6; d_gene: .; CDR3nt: TGTGCCAGCCGGGTGCGGAGTGGCTCCTACGAGCAGTACTTC; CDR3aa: CASRVRSGSYEQYF
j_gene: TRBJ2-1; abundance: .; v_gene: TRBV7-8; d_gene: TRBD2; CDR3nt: TGTGCCAGCAGCTTATTGCGGGCGGGGGCCTACAATGAGCAGTTCTTC; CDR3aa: CASSLLRAGAYNEQFF
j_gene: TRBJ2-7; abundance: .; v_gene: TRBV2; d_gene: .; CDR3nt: TGTGCCAGCAGTGAAGCACTAGCTAGCGACGAGCAGTACTTC; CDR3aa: CASSEALASDEQYF
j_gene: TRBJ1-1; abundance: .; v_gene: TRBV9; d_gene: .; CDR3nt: TGTGCCAGCAGCACCGGAACAGGGTTCGGCACTGAAGCTTTCTTT; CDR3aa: CASSTGTGFGTEAFF
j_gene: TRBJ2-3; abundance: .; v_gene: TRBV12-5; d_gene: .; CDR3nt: TGTGCTAGTGGTTTGCTAGATACGCAGTATTTT; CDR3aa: CASGLLDTQYF
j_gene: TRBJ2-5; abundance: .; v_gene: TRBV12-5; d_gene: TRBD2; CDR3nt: TGTGCTAGTGCCTGGGAGGGCGGGGAGACCCAGTACTTC; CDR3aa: CASAWEGGETQYF
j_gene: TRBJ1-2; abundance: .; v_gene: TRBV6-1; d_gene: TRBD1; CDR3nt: TGTGCCAGCAGCCAAACAGGGGACTATGGCTACACCTTC; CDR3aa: CASSQTGDYGYTF
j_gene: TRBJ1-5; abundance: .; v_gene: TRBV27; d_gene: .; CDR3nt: TGTGCCAGCAGTTTTGGGGGCTTTCAGCCCCAGCATTTT; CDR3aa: CASSFGGFQPQHF
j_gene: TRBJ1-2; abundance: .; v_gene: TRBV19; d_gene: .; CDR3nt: TGTGCCAGTAGTATTGCGGGGTCTAACTATGGCTACACCTTC; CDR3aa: CASSIAGSNYGYTF
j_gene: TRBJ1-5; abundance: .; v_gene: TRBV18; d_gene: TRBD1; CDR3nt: TGTGCCAGCTCCCAACAGGGGATTCGCAATCAGCCCCAGCATTTT; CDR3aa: CASSQQGIRNQPQHF
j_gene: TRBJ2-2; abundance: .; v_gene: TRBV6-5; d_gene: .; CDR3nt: TGTGCCAGCAGTTACTCGAGTTCGGGGTCCGGGGAGCTGTTTTTT; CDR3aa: CASSYSSSGSGELFF
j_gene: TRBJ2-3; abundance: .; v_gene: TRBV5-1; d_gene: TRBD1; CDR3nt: TGCGCCAGCAGCTTGGGGGACAGGGGGCGAGATACGCAGTATTTT; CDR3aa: CASSLGDRGRDTQYF
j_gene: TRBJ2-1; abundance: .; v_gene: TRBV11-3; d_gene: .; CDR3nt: TGTGCCAGCAGTCAAGTAGCAGATGAGCAGTTCTTC; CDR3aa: CASSQVADEQFF
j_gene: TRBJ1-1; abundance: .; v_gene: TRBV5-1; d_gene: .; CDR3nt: TGCGCCAGCAGCTACGGGTCAGCGGAAGAAGCTTTCTTT; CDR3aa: CASSYGSAEEAFF
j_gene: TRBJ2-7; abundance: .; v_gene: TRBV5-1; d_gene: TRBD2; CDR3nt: TGCGCCAGCAGCTCTGTTACTAGCGGGCGAAGGGAGCAGTACTTC; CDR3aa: CASSSVTSGRREQYF
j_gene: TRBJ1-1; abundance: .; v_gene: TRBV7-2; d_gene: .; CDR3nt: TGTGCCAGCAGCTTAGGTGGACAGCTTGAAGCTTTCTTT; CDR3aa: CASSLGGQLEAFF
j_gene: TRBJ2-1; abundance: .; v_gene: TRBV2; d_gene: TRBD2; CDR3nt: TGTGCCAGCAATTCACTAGCGGGGGGTGAGCAGTTCTTC; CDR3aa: CASNSLAGGEQFF
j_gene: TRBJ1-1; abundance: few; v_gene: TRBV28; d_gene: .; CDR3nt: TGTGCCAGCAACGGTGCCAGCAGGCACACTGAAGCTTTCTTT; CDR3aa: CASNGASRHTEAFF
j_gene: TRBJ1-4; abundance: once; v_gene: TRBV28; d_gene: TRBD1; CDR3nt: TGTGCCAGCAGTCGGACAGGGGGCAATGAAAAACTGTTTTTT; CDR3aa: CASSRTGGNEKLFF
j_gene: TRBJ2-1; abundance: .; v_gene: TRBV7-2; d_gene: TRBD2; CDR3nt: TGTGCCAGCAGCTTAGACCAAGCGGGGGAGCAGTTCTTC; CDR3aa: CASSLDQAGEQFF
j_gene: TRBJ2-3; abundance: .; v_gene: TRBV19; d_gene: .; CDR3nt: TGTGCCAGTAGTATAGTTCTCACAGATACGCAGTATTTT; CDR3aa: CASSIVLTDTQYF
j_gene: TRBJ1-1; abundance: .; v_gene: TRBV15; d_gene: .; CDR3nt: TGTGCCACCAGCAGAGATGCAGGGAATACTGAAGCTTTCTTT; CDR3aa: CATSRDAGNTEAFF
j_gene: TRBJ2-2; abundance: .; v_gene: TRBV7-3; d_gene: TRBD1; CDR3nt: TGTGCCAGCAGCTTAAAAGGGGGCAGGACCGGGGAGCTGTTTTTT; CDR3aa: CASSLKGGRTGELFF
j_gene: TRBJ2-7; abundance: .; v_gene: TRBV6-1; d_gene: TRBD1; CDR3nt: TGTGCCAGCAGGCATACAGGGGGCATCGAGCAGTACTTC; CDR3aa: CASRHTGGIEQYF
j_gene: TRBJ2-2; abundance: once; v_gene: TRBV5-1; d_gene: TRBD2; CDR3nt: TGCGCCAGCAGCCTGATTGGGACTAGCACCGGGGAGCTGTTTTTT; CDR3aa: CASSLIGTSTGELFF
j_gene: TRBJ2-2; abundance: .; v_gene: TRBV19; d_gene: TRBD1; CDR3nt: TGTGCCAGTAGTACAAACCAGGGGGCGGGCACCGGGGAGCTGTTTTTT; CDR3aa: CASSTNQGAGTGELFF
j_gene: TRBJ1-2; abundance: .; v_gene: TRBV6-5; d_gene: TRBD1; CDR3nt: TGTGCCAGCAGTCAGACAGGGCGGGATGGCTACACCTTC; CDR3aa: CASSQTGRDGYTF
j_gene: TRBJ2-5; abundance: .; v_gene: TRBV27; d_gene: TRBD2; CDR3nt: TGTGCCAGCAGCCGTGGGACTAGCGGGAGGGTATGGGAAGAGACCCAGTACTTC; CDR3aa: CASSRGTSGRVWEETQYF
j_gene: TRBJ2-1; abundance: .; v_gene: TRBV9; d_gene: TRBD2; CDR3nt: TGTGCCAGCAGTGCACTAGCGGGAGGCAGTGTCTACAATGAGCAGTTCTTC; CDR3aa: CASSALAGGSVYNEQFF
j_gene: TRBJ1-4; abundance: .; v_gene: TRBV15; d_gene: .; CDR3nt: TGTGCCACCAGCGCACACCGTGGTCAGGTTATGAATCAACTGTTTTTT; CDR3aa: CATSAHRGQVMNQLFF
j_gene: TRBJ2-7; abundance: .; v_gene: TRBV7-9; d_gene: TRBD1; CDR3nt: TGTGCCAGCAGAGGGACAGGGGGGGATTTCTACGAGCAGTACTTC; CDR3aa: CASRGTGGDFYEQYF
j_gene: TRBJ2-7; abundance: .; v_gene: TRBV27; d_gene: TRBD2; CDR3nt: TGTGCCAGCTCCCGGACAGCGGGGGGGTACGAGCAGTACTTC; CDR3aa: CASSRTAGGYEQYF
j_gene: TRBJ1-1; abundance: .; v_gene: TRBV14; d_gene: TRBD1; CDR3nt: TGTGCCAGCAGCCAAGCGGGACAGGGGAATACTGAAGCTTTCTTT; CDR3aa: CASSQAGQGNTEAFF
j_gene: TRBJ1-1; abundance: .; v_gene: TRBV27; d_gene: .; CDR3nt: TGTGCCAGCAGTTTTGCAGGGGCTGGGAACACTGAAGCTTTCTTT; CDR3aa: CASSFAGAGNTEAFF
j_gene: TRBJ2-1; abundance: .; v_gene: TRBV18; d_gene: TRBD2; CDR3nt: TGTGCCAGCTCACCCCCACTAGCGGGAACTGACAATGAGCAGTTCTTC; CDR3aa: CASSPPLAGTDNEQFF
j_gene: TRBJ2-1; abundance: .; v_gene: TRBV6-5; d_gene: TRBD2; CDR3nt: TGTGCCAGCAGTCCGTTGGGACTAGCGGGCGGAGAGCAGTTCTTC; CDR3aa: CASSPLGLAGGEQFF